This T cell receptor beta chain is drawn from a study of blood T cells in healthy people across ages. Each sample provided at least 5 micrograms of extracted total RNA. It was with a sample-barcoded 5' primer and a J-beta primer mix that a second PCR of about 6 to 12 cycles was run. TCRdb itself ran the 5' RACE reads through MiXCR, one entry per CDR3 protein. The sample contains around 700,000 distinct CDR3 sequences, approximately 25% of which appear only once. The J segment lost 4 bases and the V segment lost 4 bases, leaving 5 bases of the junction unmatched. This CDR3 spans 14 amino acids. This sample was also put to use in a study of T cells of mothers and their children. According to that study: Related mother-child pairs showed slightly higher but non-significant overlap than unrelated pairs.

The chain carries TRBV12-3 or TRBV12-4 and TRBJ2-5, with 8 positions matching TRBD2. The source is a boy aged 10-17 years in good health. The sample consisted of blood. DNA for the CDR3: TGTGCCAGCAGTTACGGGACTAGAGGAGAGACCCAGTACTTC. Its translation: CASSYGTRGETQYF.